Listed below are T cell receptor beta chains from one sample, sequenced in a study of OX40 agonist ivuxolimab in advanced cancers. TCRdb keeps only in-frame clones here, not all; method: immunoSEQ multiplex PCR. The data hold under 70,000 clones, with 86% observed a single time. The source was CD4+ or CD8+ T cells sorted from blood, collected in a trial of the OX40 agonist ivuxolimab. These receptors were obtained from an adult with an advanced solid tumor such as melanoma, head and neck, liver or kidney cancer. The CDR3 runs from the conserved cysteine through the conserved F or W. Some rows have no size entry. The others give once, few or many, or a class for an expanded clone.

V gene: TRBV9
CDR3 length: 15
clone size: NA
CDR3 protein: CASSVAASGYNEQFF

V gene: TRBV14
CDR3 length: 11
clone size: NA
CDR3 protein: CASSLSYEQFF

V gene: TRBV10-2
CDR3 length: 13
clone size: NA
CDR3 protein: CASSSDRGTEAFF

V gene: TRBV6-1
CDR3 length: 13
clone size: NA
CDR3 protein: CASSNQGRQPQHF

V gene: TRBV30
CDR3 length: 18
clone size: NA
CDR3 protein: CAWRPPQGGRPYNSPLHF

V gene: TRBV9
CDR3 length: 19
clone size: NA
CDR3 protein: CASSAHDGLAGGTGETQYF

V gene: TRBV11-2
CDR3 length: 16
clone size: NA
CDR3 protein: CASSLLLAGELDTQYF

V gene: TRBV28
CDR3 length: 12
clone size: NA
CDR3 protein: CASNTGDTEAFF

V gene: TRBV4-1
CDR3 length: 15
clone size: few
CDR3 protein: CASSQDFWQAYEQYF

V gene: TRBV7-3
CDR3 length: 15
clone size: NA
CDR3 protein: CASSPGLAGVNEQFF

V gene: TRBV7-9
CDR3 length: 17
clone size: once
CDR3 protein: CASSLASASGKQETQYF

V gene: TRBV2
CDR3 length: 13
clone size: NA
CDR3 protein: CASKGDAGQPQHF

V gene: TRBV6-1
CDR3 length: 15
clone size: NA
CDR3 protein: CASSEAMGGWETQYF

V gene: TRBV6-1
CDR3 length: 13
clone size: NA
CDR3 protein: CASSSGGYQPQHF

V gene: TRBV28
CDR3 length: 17
clone size: NA
CDR3 protein: CASSKRTGTPRGTEAFF

V gene: TRBV2
CDR3 length: 13
clone size: NA
CDR3 protein: CASSDGRGRTQYF

V gene: TRBV5-4
CDR3 length: 16
clone size: once
CDR3 protein: CASSLDAGGPSGEQFF

V gene: TRBV4-2
CDR3 length: 12
clone size: NA
CDR3 protein: CASSPGVNEQYF

V gene: TRBV18
CDR3 length: 18
clone size: NA
CDR3 protein: CASSPPPGTSGISETQYF

V gene: TRBV7-7
CDR3 length: 18
clone size: NA
CDR3 protein: CASSGRHGCRRHSGREFF

V gene: TRBV6-1
CDR3 length: 14
clone size: NA
CDR3 protein: CASSGGQAEETQYF

V gene: TRBV19
CDR3 length: 15
clone size: NA
CDR3 protein: CASSPYGDRVYGYTF

V gene: TRBV12-2
CDR3 length: 17
clone size: NA
CDR3 protein: CASRPHPPLASQETQYF

V gene: TRBV28
CDR3 length: 14
clone size: NA
CDR3 protein: CASRGGTGYQPQHF

V gene: TRBV6-5
CDR3 length: 15
clone size: NA
CDR3 protein: CASRPGVGGSYEQYF

V gene: TRBV28
CDR3 length: 17
clone size: NA
CDR3 protein: CASSSLGGGSSYNEQFF

V gene: TRBV19
CDR3 length: 15
clone size: NA
CDR3 protein: CASSIAGGGTDTQYF

V gene: TRBV11-2
CDR3 length: 17
clone size: NA
CDR3 protein: CASSLDSGQGRGNTIYF

V gene: TRBV11-2
CDR3 length: 16
clone size: once
CDR3 protein: CASSPRPGLASETQYF

V gene: TRBV5-1
CDR3 length: 14
clone size: few
CDR3 protein: CASSFLGEDNEQFF

V gene: TRBV5-1
CDR3 length: 16
clone size: NA
CDR3 protein: CASSSNPGQGGYGYTF

V gene: TRBV7-8
CDR3 length: 15
clone size: NA
CDR3 protein: CASSPRTSWDQPQHF

V gene: TRBV19
CDR3 length: 17
clone size: NA
CDR3 protein: CASSGFGDRAMSSEAFF

V gene: TRBV7-2
CDR3 length: 16
clone size: NA
CDR3 protein: CASSSGTVRVNTEAFF